This T cell receptor (beta chain) was recorded in a study of persistence of HIV-infected CD4 T cells. Note on this clone: The antigen remains undetermined.

This CDR3 region has 15 residues. From germline, CDR1 is MNHEY and CDR2 SVGAGI. V was clipped by 7 bases and J by 9 bases, with 21 bases between them. The immunoSEQ assay was version 4, run in survey mode. Profiling relied on immunoSEQ multiplex PCR, and the TCRdb table lists in-frame clones only, not all of them. The sample shows 37,000 or so clones, around 80% of them seen only once. Cells were stimulated with CMV-infected fibroblast lysates at 8.5 to 10 ug/mL. CD40L-negative CD69-negative CD45RO-high memory CD4+ T cells were sorted as populations depleted of antigen-responding cells. This clonotype was sampled from an adult man with HIV who was CMV-seropositive. The chain uses TRBV6-5 and TRBJ1-4, with D perhaps TRBD1 (6 bases). Sequencing was performed on CD4+ T cells sorted from PBMCs after approximately 19-hour stimulation, taken from a patient who received antiretroviral therapy. CDR3 protein: CASIQRGRGGQKLFF. The CDR3 bases are TGTGCCAGCATTCAAAGGGGGAGGGGTGGCCAAAAACTGTTTTTT.